This TCR beta chain was sequenced for a study of human T cells and chemical hapten exposure. Overall study context: Each week of the roughly 22-week study, patients had diphenylcyclopropenone applied to the scalp.

General study findings and limits: Significantly greater numbers of large CDR3 similarity clusters came from expanded TCRs than from controls.

Original data processing: Samples had a median of around 96,000 TCRs, ranging about 20,000 to 700,000. TCRdb used MiXCR to reprocess the RACE reads, holding one entry per CDR3 protein. The V and J calls here are based on TCRdb, not the publication. Seen here are fewer than 500,000 distinct CDR3 sequences, roughly 4.8% observed once, and the top ten hold about 2.2%. This clonotype was picked up a small number of times. The antigen is unknown. Time point specified: patch test 1, 2 weeks after DPC sensitization. As to treatment: therapeutic diphenylcyclopropenone sensitization with weekly scalp DPC. The receptor's source is a woman in her forties or fifties with alopecia areata. Some clones in this sample may be carry-over from other donors' samples. The sequences come from whole blood, collected in connection with sensitization to the hapten diphenylcyclopropenone (DPC).

The CDR3 bases are TGTGCCAGCAGTGCAAAAGGAAGAGCCTACGAGCAGTACTTC. Translating it yields CASSAKGRAYEQYF. The chain employs TRBV6-5 and TRBJ2-7, with D uncertain. Trimming stripped 5 bases from V and 2 bases from J, with 13 bases between. This CDR3 contains 14 residues. Germline loops: CDR1 MNHEY, CDR2 SVGAGI.